Each of the 26 T cell receptor beta chains below was sequenced from the same sample in a study of blood T cell repertoires in COVID-19. Repertoires were generated with immunoSEQ multiplex PCR, while TCRdb's copy carries only in-frame clones and drops some. This sample yields fewer than 110,000 clones, of which around 90% are seen a single time; approximately 3.5% belongs to the top ten. Sample: peripheral blood. These receptors all stem from a woman in her sixties with acute or convalescent COVID-19.

The V call is TRBV25-1, the J call TRBJ1-1; D perhaps matches TRBD1 (5 bases). Trimming removed 7 bases at V and 5 bases at J, with 14 bases between. Germline V gives CDR1 MGHDK, CDR2 SYGVNS. The CDR3 sequence is 13 residues long. Written as DNA, the CDR3 is TGTGCCAGCAATCTGGGGGGTGGGACTGAAGCTTTCTTT. This sequence encodes CASNLGGGTEAFF.

This chain uses TRBV5-1 with TRBJ2-3; D is possibly TRBD2 (6 bases). The CDR3 consists of 16 residues. The V end was cut by 1 base, the J end by 1 base, with 13 bases between. The germline V gene encodes CDR1 SGHRS and CDR2 YFSETQ. For the CDR3, the DNA is TGCGCCAGCAGCTTGCACGGGACTCTCGGCACAGATACGCAGTATTTT. Translated: CASSLHGTLGTDTQYF.

This chain connects TRBV27 to TRBJ2-1; D unclear. V lost 5 bases and J lost 7, with 15 bases in between. CDR1 is MNHEY, CDR2 SMNVEV, per germline (reference sequence). This CDR3 has 14 residues. CDR3 loop: CASSPRGLRNEQFF. CDR3 coding DNA: TGTGCCAGCAGTCCCCGAGGATTGCGAAATGAGCAGTTCTTC.

This rearrangement joins TRBV6-5 to TRBJ2-7, with TRBD1 as a possible D gene (5 bases). The CDR3 length is 13 residues. Germline V gives CDR1 MNHEY, CDR2 SVGAGI. The germline V and J ends were trimmed by 2 bases and 5 bases, with 10 bases remaining between them. DNA of the CDR3: TGTGCCAGCAGTTACGGTCAGGGAAACGAGCAGTACTTC. Its protein is CASSYGQGNEQYF.

The chain links TRBV4-1 to TRBJ2-7; the match to TRBD1 covers 8 bases. The CDR3 spans 15 residues. With V trimmed by 0 bases and J by 5 bases, 6 bases remained unmatched. Germline-derived CDR1 and CDR2 are MGHRA and YSYEKL. CDR3 sequence (DNA): TGCGCCAGCAGCCAAGAGGGACAGGTAGTCCACGAGCAGTACTTC. Amino acids: CASSQEGQVVHEQYF.

This clone appeared once. The chain recombines TRBV3-1 (or the pseudogene TRBV3-2) with TRBJ2-1; 7 positions agree with TRBD2. J was trimmed by 9 bases and V by 4 bases; bases with no gene match: 6. Germline CDR1 LGHDT, CDR2 YNNKEL (reference sequence). The CDR3 covers 13 residues. The CDR3 DNA follows: TGTGCCAGCAGCCCAGATGCGGGGGTTGAGCAGTTCTTC. Translated: CASSPDAGVEQFF.

J is TRBJ1-1 and V is TRBV14; 9 nucleotides match TRBD1. Germline CDR1 reads SGHDN; CDR2 reads FVKESK. With V trimmed by 8 bases and J by 4 bases, 5 bases remained unmatched. This CDR3 spans 13 amino acids. The CDR3 sequence: CASRGQGSTEAFF. CDR3 in DNA: TGTGCCAGCCGAGGACAGGGGAGCACTGAAGCTTTCTTT. Complete variable domain (other parts from reference TRBV14 and TRBJ1-1): EAGVTQFPSHSVIEKGQTVTLRCDPISGHDNLYWYRRVMGKEIKFLLHFVKESKQDESGMPNNRFLAERTGGTYSTLKVQPAELEDSGVYFCASRGQGSTEAFFGQGTRLTVV.

The chain combines TRBV9 with TRBJ2-7; TRBD1 is a possible D gene (6 bases). CDR1 SGDLS and CDR2 YYNGEE come from the germline V gene. V dropped 3 bases and J dropped 3 bases, with 16 bases sitting between them. The CDR3 extends over 15 amino acids. The CDR3 loop reads CASSAQGQSNYEQYF. CDR3 in DNA: TGTGCCAGCAGCGCACAGGGTCAGTCGAACTACGAGCAGTACTTC.

V is TRBV10-3 and J is TRBJ1-3; D possibly corresponds to TRBD1 (5 bases). Germline assignment: CDR1 ENHRY and CDR2 SYGVKD. This CDR3 contains 14 residues. Trimming left V 8 bases short and J 1 base short, with 12 bases between. This CDR3 is CAIAGPWSGNTIYF. The CDR3 nucleotides read TGTGCCATCGCAGGGCCCTGGTCTGGAAACACCATATATTTT.

The chain joins TRBV7-9 to TRBJ2-7, with 8 bases lining up with TRBD1. Germline V gene data show CDR1 as SEHNR and CDR2 as FQNEAQ (reference sequence). The J segment lost 5 bases and the V segment lost 6 bases, leaving 9 bases of the junction unmatched. This CDR3 spans 14 amino acids. The CDR3 spells CASSPGQGMDEQYF. The CDR3 DNA sequence: TGTGCCAGCAGTCCAGGACAGGGTATGGACGAGCAGTACTTC.

The genes are TRBV30 and TRBJ2-5; 8 bases match TRBD2. Germline V gene lookup returns CDR1 GTSNPN and CDR2 SVGIG (reference sequence). This CDR3 comprises 14 residues. V was pared by 5 bases and J by 4 bases, with 9 bases of the junction left unmatched. The CDR3 region is CAWSPLAGGETQYF. The CDR3 DNA reads as TGTGCCTGGTCCCCACTTGCGGGAGGAGAGACCCAGTACTTC.

The count of this clone is one. The CDR3: CASTHGAGELFF. The CDR3 coding sequence is TGTGCCAGCACCCACGGGGCCGGGGAGCTGTTTTTT. The chain uses TRBV12-3 or TRBV12-4 and TRBJ2-2; a possible D gene is TRBD2 (5 bases). The V end lost 7 bases, the J end lost 6 bases, and 9 bases lay between the germline ends. The CDR3 has 12 amino acids.

The CDR3 nucleotides are TGTGCCAGCAGCTCGAGCTATGGCGGGAGGAACGAGCAGTACTTC. It is translated as CASSSSYGGRNEQYF. The chain carries TRBV7-2 and TRBJ2-7, with 8 bases that match TRBD2. This CDR3 has 15 residues. CDR1 is SGHTA, CDR2 FQGNSA, per germline. The V gene end was trimmed by 4 bases and the J gene end by 5 bases; junction bases not matched to a gene: 10.

This sequence joins TRBV27 and TRBJ2-7; 7 positions match TRBD2. The V gene's germline CDR1 is MNHEY and CDR2 SMNVEV (reference sequence). V was pared by 8 bases and J by 1 base, with 8 bases of the junction left unmatched. The CDR3 sequence is 14 residues long. This chain's CDR3 is CASSRGEGSYEQYF. CDR3 bases: TGTGCCAGCTCCCGGGGGGAGGGTTCCTACGAGCAGTACTTC.

The chain is built from TRBV28 and TRBJ2-7; TRBD2 matches at 14 bases. Unmatched junction bases numbered 2, after V lost 3 bases and J lost 4 bases. Germline V lookup: CDR1 MDHEN, CDR2 SYDVKM. The CDR3 runs to 15 residues. The CDR3 sequence: CASSLGLAGAYEQYF. The CDR3 nucleotides read TGTGCCAGCAGTTTGGGACTAGCGGGAGCATACGAGCAGTACTTC.

J is TRBJ2-3 and V is TRBV29-1; possible D gene TRBD1, 6 bases. Trimming cost V 7 bases and J 2 bases, with 13 bases left between them. The CDR3 has 13 residues. Germline CDR1 SQVTM, CDR2 ANQGSEA. The CDR3 DNA reads as TGCAGCGCGAACAGGGTTCCCACAGATACGCAGTATTTT. Protein: CSANRVPTDTQYF.

J is TRBJ1-2 and V is TRBV7-8; 8 nucleotides agree with TRBD1. Losses at the gene ends were 2 bases for V and 4 bases for J; bases not matched to a gene: 15. The germline gives CDR1 SGHVS, CDR2 FQNEAQ. The CDR3 has 18 amino acids. CDR3 coding DNA: TGTGCCAGCAGCTTATCCCGTGCCGGCAGGGGGCATCCCTATGGCTACACCTTC. Translating it yields CASSLSRAGRGHPYGYTF.

CDR3 in DNA: TGCAGTGCTAGTGCGGTTAACAATGAGCAGTTCTTC. It yields the protein CSASAVNNEQFF. The chain is built from TRBV20-1 and TRBJ2-1; no definite D call. V dropped 3 bases and J dropped 5 bases, with 8 bases sitting between them. Germline V gene sequence: CDR1 DFQATT, CDR2 SNEGSKA (reference sequence). The CDR3 has 12 residues.

This chain connects TRBV7-9 to TRBJ1-2; TRBD1 is a possible D gene (5 bases). CDR3 size: 17 residues. The germline V gene has CDR1 SEHNR and CDR2 FQNEAQ (reference sequence). V was cut by 5 bases and J by 4 bases, with 23 bases left in between. The CDR3, as DNA: TGTGCCAGCAGCCCCCCCCCTCCTAAGGACACTATCTATGGCTACACCTTC. Its protein product is CASSPPPPKDTIYGYTF. Supplemented by reference TRBV7-9 and TRBJ1-2, the full variable domain reads DTGVSQNPRHKITKRGQNVTFRCDPISEHNRLYWYRQTLGQGPEFLTYFQNEAQLEKSRLLSDRFSAERPKGSFSTLEIQRTEQGDSAMYLCASSPPPPKDTIYGYTFGSGTRLTVV.

The chain joins TRBV4-1 to TRBJ1-1, with 10 nucleotides matching TRBD1. Trimming at V came to 3 bases and at J to 5 bases, leaving 9 bases not matched to a gene. The CDR3 extends over 16 amino acids. Germline V gives CDR1 MGHRA, CDR2 YSYEKL. The CDR3 nucleotides read TGCGCCAGCAGCCAGACAGGGGGCGGTTTAGAAACTGAAGCTTTCTTT. This sequence encodes CASSQTGGGLETEAFF.

The chain carries TRBV6-5 and TRBJ2-1, with 11 bases that match TRBD2. This CDR3 contains 14 residues. Germline V gene lookup returns CDR1 MNHEY and CDR2 SVGAGI. V shed 6 bases, J shed 12 bases, and the junction held 10 bases outside the gene matches. The CDR3 spells CASSGTSGTMRQFF. The CDR3 DNA sequence: TGTGCCAGCAGCGGGACTAGCGGTACAATGAGGCAGTTCTTC.

J is TRBJ2-1 and V is TRBV24-1, with a tentative D call TRBD2 (6 bases). CDR1 is KGHDR, CDR2 SFDVKD, per germline. The CDR3 has 14 amino acids. Trimming cost V 6 bases and J 6 bases, with 14 bases left between them. CDR3 sequence: CATSWTGLTNEQFF. For the CDR3, the DNA is TGTGCCACCAGTTGGACGGGACTTACCAATGAGCAGTTCTTC.

The chain employs TRBV27 and TRBJ2-1; D might be TRBD2 (5 bases). The CDR3 covers 16 residues. Germline V gene data show CDR1 as MNHEY and CDR2 as SMNVEV (reference sequence). Trimming shortened V by 3 bases and J by 7 bases, and 19 bases separated the two germline ends. The CDR3, as DNA: TGTGCCAGCAGTTTTTTATCCCAAACTAGGGCTAATGAGCAGTTCTTC. It codes for CASSFLSQTRANEQFF.

This sequence joins TRBV29-1 and TRBJ2-5; TRBD2 is a possible D gene (6 bases). CDR3 size: 13 residues. Germline assignment: CDR1 SQVTM and CDR2 ANQGSEA. Between the trimmed V and J ends, which lost 4 bases and 5 bases, there was a span of 14 bases. The CDR3 here is CSVGPLGGETQYF. The CDR3 DNA sequence: TGCAGCGTTGGGCCTTTAGGAGGGGAGACCCAGTACTTC. Combining the CDR3 with reference TRBV29-1 and TRBJ2-5 gives the whole variable domain SAVISQKPSRDICQRGTSLTIQCQVDSQVTMMFWYRQQPGQSLTLIATANQGSEATYESGFVIDKFPISRPNLTFSTLTVSNMSPEDSSIYLCSVGPLGGETQYFGPGTRLLVL.

The J gene is TRBJ1-1, the V gene TRBV10-3, with D unresolved. V was shortened by 0 bases and J by 1 base, with 9 bases between the two germline ends. The CDR3 extends over 15 amino acids. Germline V lookup: CDR1 ENHRY, CDR2 SYGVKD. CDR3 DNA sequence: TGTGCCATCAGTGAGTCGCAAGTCAGGAACACTGAAGCTTTCTTT. Its protein is CAISESQVRNTEAFF.

V usage is TRBV7-9 and J usage is TRBJ1-4, with D perhaps TRBD1 (5 bases). The CDR3 sequence is 15 residues long. Trimming shortened V by 5 bases and J by 5 bases, and 15 bases separated the two germline ends. Germline V gives CDR1 SEHNR, CDR2 FQNEAQ (reference sequence). The CDR3 spells CASSREGGANEKLFF. As DNA, the CDR3 is TGTGCCAGCAGCCGAGAAGGTGGGGCGAATGAAAAACTGTTTTTT. Full variable domain (remainder filled in from reference TRBV7-9 and TRBJ1-4): DTGVSQNPRHKITKRGQNVTFRCDPISEHNRLYWYRQTLGQGPEFLTYFQNEAQLEKSRLLSDRFSAERPKGSFSTLEIQRTEQGDSAMYLCASSREGGANEKLFFGSGTQLSVL.